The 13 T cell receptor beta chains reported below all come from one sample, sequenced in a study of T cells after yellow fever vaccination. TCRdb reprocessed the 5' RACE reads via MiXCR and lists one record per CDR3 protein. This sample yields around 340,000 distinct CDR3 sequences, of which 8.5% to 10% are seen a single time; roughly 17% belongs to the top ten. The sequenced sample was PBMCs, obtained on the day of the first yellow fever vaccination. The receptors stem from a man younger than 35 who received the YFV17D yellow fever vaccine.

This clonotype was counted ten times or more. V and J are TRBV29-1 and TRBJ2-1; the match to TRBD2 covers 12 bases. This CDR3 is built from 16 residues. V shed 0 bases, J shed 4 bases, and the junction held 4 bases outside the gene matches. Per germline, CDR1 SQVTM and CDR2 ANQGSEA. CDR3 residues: CSVEDPTSGGYNEQFF. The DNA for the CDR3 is TGCAGCGTTGAAGATCCAACTAGCGGGGGGTACAATGAGCAGTTCTTC.

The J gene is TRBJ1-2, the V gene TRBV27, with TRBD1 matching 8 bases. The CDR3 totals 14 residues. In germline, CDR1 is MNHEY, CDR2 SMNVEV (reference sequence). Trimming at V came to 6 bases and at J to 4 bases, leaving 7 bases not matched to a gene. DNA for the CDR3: TGTGCCAGCAGGAATCTGGGACAGGTCTATGGCTACACCTTC. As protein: CASRNLGQVYGYTF.

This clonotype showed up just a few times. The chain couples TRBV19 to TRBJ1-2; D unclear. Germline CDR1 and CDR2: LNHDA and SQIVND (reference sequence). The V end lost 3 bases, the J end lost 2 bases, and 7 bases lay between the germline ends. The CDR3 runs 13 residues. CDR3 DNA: TGTGCCAGTAGTATCCCAGAGAACTATGGCTACACCTTC. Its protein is CASSIPENYGYTF.

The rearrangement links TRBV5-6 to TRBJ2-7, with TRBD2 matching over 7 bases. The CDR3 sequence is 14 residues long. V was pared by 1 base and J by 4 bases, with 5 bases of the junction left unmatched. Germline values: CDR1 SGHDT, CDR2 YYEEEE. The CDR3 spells CASSLFQGGYEQYF. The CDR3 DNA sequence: TGTGCCAGCAGCTTGTTCCAGGGAGGGTACGAGCAGTACTTC.

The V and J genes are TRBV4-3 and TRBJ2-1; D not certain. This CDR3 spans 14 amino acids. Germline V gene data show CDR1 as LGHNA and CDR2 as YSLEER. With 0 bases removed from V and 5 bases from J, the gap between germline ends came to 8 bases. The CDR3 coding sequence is TGCGCCAGCAGCCAAGATAATGCGGACAATGAGCAGTTCTTC. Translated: CASSQDNADNEQFF.

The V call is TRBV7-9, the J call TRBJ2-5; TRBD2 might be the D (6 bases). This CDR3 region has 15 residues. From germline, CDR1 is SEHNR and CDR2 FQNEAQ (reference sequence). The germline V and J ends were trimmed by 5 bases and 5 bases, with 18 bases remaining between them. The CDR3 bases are TGTGCCAGCAGCCCAGAAGGTCGTCTAGCGGAGACCCAGTACTTC. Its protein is CASSPEGRLAETQYF.

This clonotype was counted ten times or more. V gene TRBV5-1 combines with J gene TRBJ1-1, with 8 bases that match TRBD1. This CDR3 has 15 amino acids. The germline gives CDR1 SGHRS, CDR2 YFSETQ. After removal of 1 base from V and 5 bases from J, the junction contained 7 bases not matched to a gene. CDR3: CASSLSQGAGTEAFF. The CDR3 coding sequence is TGCGCCAGCAGCTTGTCGCAGGGGGCAGGAACTGAAGCTTTCTTT.

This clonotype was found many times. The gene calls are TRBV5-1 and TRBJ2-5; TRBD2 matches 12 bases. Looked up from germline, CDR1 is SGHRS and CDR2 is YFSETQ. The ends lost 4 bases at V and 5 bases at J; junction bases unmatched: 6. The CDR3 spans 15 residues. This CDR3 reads CASSPGLAGRETQYF. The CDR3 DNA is TGCGCCAGCAGCCCCGGACTAGCGGGGCGGGAGACCCAGTACTTC.

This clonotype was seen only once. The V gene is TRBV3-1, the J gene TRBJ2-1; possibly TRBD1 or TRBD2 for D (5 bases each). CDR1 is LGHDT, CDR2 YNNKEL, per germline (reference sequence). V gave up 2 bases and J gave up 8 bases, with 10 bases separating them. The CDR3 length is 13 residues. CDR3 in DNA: TGTGCCAGCAGCCAAATCGGGGCGGATGAGCAGTTCTTC. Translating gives CASSQIGADEQFF.

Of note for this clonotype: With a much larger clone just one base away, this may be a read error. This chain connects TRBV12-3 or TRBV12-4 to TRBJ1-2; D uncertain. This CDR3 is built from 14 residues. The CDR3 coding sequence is TGTGCCAGCAGCTTGAGGCACCAGATGAATGGCCACACCTTC. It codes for CASSLRHQMNGHTF.

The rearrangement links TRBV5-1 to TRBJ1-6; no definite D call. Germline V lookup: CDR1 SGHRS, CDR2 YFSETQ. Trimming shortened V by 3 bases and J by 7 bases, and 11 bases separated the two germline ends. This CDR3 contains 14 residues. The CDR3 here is CASSSPATNSPLHF. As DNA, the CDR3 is TGCGCCAGCAGCTCCCCGGCGACGAATTCACCCCTCCACTTT.

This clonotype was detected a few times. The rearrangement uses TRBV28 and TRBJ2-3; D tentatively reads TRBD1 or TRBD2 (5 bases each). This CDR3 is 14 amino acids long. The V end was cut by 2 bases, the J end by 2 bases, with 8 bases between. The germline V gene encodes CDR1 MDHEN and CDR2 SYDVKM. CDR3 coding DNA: TGTGCCAGCAGTTTAACGGGGACCACAGATACGCAGTATTTT. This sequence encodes CASSLTGTTDTQYF.

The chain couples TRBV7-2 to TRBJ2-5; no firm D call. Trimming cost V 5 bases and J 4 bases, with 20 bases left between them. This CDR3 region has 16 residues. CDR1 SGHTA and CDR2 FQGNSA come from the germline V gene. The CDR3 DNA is TGTGCCAGCAGCCCCTGGTCAGGTCTTCGGCTAGAGACCCAGTACTTC. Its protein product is CASSPWSGLRLETQYF.